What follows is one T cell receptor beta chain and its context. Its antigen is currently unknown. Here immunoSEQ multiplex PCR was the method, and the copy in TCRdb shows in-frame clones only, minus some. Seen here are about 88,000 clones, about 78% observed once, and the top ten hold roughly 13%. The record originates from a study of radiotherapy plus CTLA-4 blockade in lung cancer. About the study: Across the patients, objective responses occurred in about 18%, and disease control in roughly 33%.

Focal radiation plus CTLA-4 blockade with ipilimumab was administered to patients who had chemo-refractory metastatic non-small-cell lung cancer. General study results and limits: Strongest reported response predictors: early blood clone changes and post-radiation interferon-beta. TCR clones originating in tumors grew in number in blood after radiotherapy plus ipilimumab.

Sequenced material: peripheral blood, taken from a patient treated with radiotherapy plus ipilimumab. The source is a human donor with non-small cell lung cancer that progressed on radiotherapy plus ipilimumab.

In DNA, the CDR3 is TGCGCCAGCAGCCAAGACCTCAGCGGATCCTACAATGAGCAGTTCTTC. It is translated as CASSQDLSGSYNEQFF. The V gene is TRBV4-1, the J gene TRBJ2-1, with D possibly matching TRBD2 (5 bases). V was trimmed by 0 bases and J by 1 base, leaving 10 bases between them. Per the germline V gene, CDR1 is MGHRA and CDR2 is YSYEKL. The CDR3 runs 16 residues.